Sequencing of this T cell receptor (beta chain) was carried out in a study of control samples from healthy donors and cancer patients. The method was immunoSEQ multiplex PCR; TCRdb's version includes in-frame clones alone and lacks a portion of them. The sample carries 130,000 or so clones, roughly 94% recorded once. The germline CDR1 and CDR2 sequences are MDHEN and SYDVKM. The ends lost 9 bases at V and 0 bases at J; junction bases unmatched: 8. This CDR3 region has 15 residues. The TCR sequence derives from a man aged 35 to 55 in good health. Sequenced sample: blood. The chain is built from TRBV28 and TRBJ2-1; 7 bases are a match to TRBD1. The DNA of the CDR3 is TGTGCCAGTGCAACAGGGGCAAGCTCCTACAATGAGCAGTTCTTC. Translating gives CASATGASSYNEQFF.